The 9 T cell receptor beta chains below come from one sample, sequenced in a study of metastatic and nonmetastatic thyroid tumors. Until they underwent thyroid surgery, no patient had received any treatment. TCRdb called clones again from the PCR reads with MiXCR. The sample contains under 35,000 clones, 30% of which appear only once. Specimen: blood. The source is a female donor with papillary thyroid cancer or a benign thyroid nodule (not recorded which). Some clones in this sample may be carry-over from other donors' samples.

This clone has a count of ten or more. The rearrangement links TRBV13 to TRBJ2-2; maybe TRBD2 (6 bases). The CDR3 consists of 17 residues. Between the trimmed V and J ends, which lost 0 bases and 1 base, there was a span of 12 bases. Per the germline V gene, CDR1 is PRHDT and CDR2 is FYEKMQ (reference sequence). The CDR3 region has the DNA TGTGCCAGCAGCTTAGGCCATCGGAGGGGGAACACCGGGGAGCTGTTTTTT. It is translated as CASSLGHRRGNTGELFF.

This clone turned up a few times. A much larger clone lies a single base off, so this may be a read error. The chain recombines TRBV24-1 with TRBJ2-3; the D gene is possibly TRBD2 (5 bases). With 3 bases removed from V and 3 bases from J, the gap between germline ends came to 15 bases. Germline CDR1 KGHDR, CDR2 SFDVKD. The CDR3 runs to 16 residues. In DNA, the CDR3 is TGTGCCACCAGTGATACTAGACATGGACGAACAGATACGCAGTATTTT. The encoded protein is CATSDTRHGRTDTQYF.

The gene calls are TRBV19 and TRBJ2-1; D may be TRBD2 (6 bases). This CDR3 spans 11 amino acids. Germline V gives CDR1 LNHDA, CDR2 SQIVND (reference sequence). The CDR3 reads CSTSWFNEQFF. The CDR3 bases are TGTTCTACTAGCTGGTTCAATGAGCAGTTCTTC.

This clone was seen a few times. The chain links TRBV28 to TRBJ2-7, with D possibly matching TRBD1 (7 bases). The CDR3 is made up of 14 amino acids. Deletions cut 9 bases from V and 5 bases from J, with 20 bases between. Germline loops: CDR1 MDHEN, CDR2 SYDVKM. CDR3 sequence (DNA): TGTGCCAGGCGATTGGAGGGACAGAACGACGAGCAGTACTTC. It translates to CARRLEGQNDEQYF.

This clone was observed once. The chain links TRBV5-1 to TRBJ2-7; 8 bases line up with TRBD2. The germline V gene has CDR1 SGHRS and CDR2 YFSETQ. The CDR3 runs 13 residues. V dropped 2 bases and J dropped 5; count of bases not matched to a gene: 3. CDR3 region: CASSLSAGDEQYF. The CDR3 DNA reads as TGCGCCAGCAGCTTATCAGCGGGGGACGAGCAGTACTTC.

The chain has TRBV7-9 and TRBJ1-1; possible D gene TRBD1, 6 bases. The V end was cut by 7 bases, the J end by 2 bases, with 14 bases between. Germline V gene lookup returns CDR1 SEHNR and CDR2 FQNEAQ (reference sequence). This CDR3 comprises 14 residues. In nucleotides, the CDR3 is TGTGCCAGCACCCAAACAGGGTTCAACACTGAAGCTTTCTTT. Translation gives CASTQTGFNTEAFF.

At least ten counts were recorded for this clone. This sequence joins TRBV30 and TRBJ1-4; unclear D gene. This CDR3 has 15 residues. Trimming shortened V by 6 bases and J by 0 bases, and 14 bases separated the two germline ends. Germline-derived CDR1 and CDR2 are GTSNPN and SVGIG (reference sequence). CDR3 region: CACPPRTATNEKLFF. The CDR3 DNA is TGTGCCTGCCCTCCGCGGACTGCAACTAATGAAAAACTGTTTTTT.

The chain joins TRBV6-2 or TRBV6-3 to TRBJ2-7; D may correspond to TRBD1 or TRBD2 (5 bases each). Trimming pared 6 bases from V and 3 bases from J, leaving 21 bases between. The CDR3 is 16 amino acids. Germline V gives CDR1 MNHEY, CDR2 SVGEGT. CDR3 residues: CASRTPGSQGDYEQYF. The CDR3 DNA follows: TGTGCCAGCAGAACTCCCGGGTCTCAGGGAGACTACGAGCAGTACTTC.

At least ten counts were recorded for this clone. As DNA, the CDR3 is TGCAGTGTTCGAAAGGGGACCCCTTTCTACAATGAGCAGTTCTTC. Translating it yields CSVRKGTPFYNEQFF. The chain carries TRBV20-1 and TRBJ2-1; perhaps D is TRBD1 or TRBD2 (5 bases each). Trimming took off 7 bases at V and 3 bases at J, with 19 bases between the two ends. CDR1 is DFQATT, CDR2 SNEGSKA, per germline (reference sequence). The CDR3 runs to 15 residues.